Presented here are 6 T cell receptor beta chains from one specimen sequenced in a study of cytomegalovirus exposure and HLA in healthy donors (dated by TCRdb to the late 2010s). The protocol used for the library was the immunoSEQ multiplex PCR assay. For the multiplex PCR, a mixture combining 60 forward primers for TCR Vbeta segments and 13 reverse primers for TCR Jbeta segments was used. TCRdb mirrors the immuneACCESS table, restricted to in-frame sequences. Some clones are absent from its copies; in checked studies, under half trace to an unresolved V gene, and the reason for the others is unknown. Present in this sample are 150,000 to 200,000 clones, over 60% of which were seen just once. The top ten clonotypes cover 11% to 15% of the sample. The sequenced sample consisted of PBMCs. These TCRs come from a man aged 45-65 years in good health and CMV-seropositive.

This chain uses TRBV5-1 with TRBJ1-2, with a weak D call TRBD1 (5 bases). CDR3 length: 15 amino acids. The germline V gene encodes CDR1 SGHRS and CDR2 YFSETQ. The V end lost 4 bases, the J end lost 5 bases, and 18 bases lay between the germline ends. The CDR3 spells CASSASTGGTYGYTF. CDR3 DNA: TGCGCCAGCAGCGCTTCGACGGGGGGGACTTATGGCTACACCTTC.

This clone came up a few times. CDR3 residues: CAGKQQNTEAFF. The DNA of the CDR3 is TGTGCCGGAAAACAGCAGAACACTGAAGCTTTCTTT. The genes are TRBV6-1 and TRBJ1-1; D not certain. V gave up 11 bases and J gave up 1 base, with 11 bases separating them. CDR3 length: 12 amino acids. Germline V gene sequence: CDR1 MNHNS, CDR2 SASEGT.

There are a few counts of this clone. The chain has TRBV7-8 and TRBJ1-6; 7 bases match TRBD1. This CDR3 region has 16 residues. The junction had 9 bases not matched to a gene; V was cut back by 5 bases and J by 5 bases. Germline loops: CDR1 SGHVS, CDR2 FQNEAQ. CDR3 nucleotide sequence: TGTGCCAGCAGCCCCGAAAACAGGGGAAATAATTCACCCCTCCACTTT. Translated, it gives CASSPENRGNNSPLHF.

CDR3 loop: CASRPGQGSYEQYV. DNA for the CDR3: TGTGCCAGCAGACCGGGACAGGGCTCCTACGAGCAGTACGTC. The chain carries TRBV6-6 and TRBJ2-7, with TRBD1 matching over 9 bases. The CDR3 runs to 14 residues. V lost 6 bases to trimming and J lost 0 bases; unmatched junction nucleotides: 3. Germline CDR1 and CDR2: MNHNY and SVGAGI (reference sequence).

V and J are TRBV15 and TRBJ1-2; 7 bases align to TRBD1. The V and J ends lost 5 bases and 7 bases, in that order; junction bases with no gene match: 4. Germline V CDR1 and CDR2: LNHNV, YYDKDF (reference sequence). CDR3 length: 12 amino acids. In nucleotides, the CDR3 is TGTGCCACCAGCCGGCGACAGGGTGGCTACACCTTC. Protein sequence: CATSRRQGGYTF.

This chain connects TRBV29-1 to TRBJ1-5; D is unclear. This CDR3 has 14 residues. The germline gives CDR1 SQVTM, CDR2 ANQGSEA. Trimming took 4 bases from V and 1 from J, leaving 11 bases between them. CDR3 DNA sequence: TGCAGCGTTGCAATGACAAACAGCAATCAGCCCCAGCATTTT. It codes for CSVAMTNSNQPQHF.